The sample holds one count of the clone carrying this T cell receptor (beta chain). The sample belongs to a study of blood T cell repertoires in COVID-19. Study context: PBMCs, B-cell-depleted T cells, or T cells provided the cDNA or gDNA that made up the material.

The ends were cut back, 2 bases at V and 4 bases at J, with 8 bases in the middle. CDR3 size: 13 residues. Sequenced by immunoSEQ multiplex PCR; TCRdb stores in-frame clones only, minus some. The data show roughly 55,000 clones, with less than 90% seen just once and less than 2% held by the top ten. Source material: peripheral blood. The receptor's source is a woman aged 55-70 years with acute or convalescent COVID-19. The chain is built from TRBV12-3 or TRBV12-4 and TRBJ1-1; possible D gene TRBD1, 6 bases. Here the CDR3 reads CASSLTGSTEAFF. The CDR3 DNA follows: TGTGCCAGCAGTTTAACAGGGTCCACTGAAGCTTTCTTT.